This T cell receptor (beta chain) is drawn from a study of cytomegalovirus exposure and HLA in healthy donors. While the first cohort had 700 or so subjects, the donors belonged to the separate validation cohort of over a hundred subjects. This clone was found once. CDR1 is MDHEN, CDR2 SYDVKM, per germline. V was pared by 5 bases and J by 6 bases, with 15 bases between. The CDR3 is made up of 14 amino acids. The table came from immunoSEQ multiplex PCR; TCRdb's copy has only in-frame clones and leaves some out. The sample holds approximately 100,000 clones, about 83% seen once. Sequencing was carried out using PBMCs. The source is a woman in her 30s in good health and CMV-seronegative. The chain combines TRBV28 with TRBJ2-3; TRBD2 might be the D (6 bases). The chain's CDR3 is CASSPGGSRDTQYF. As DNA, the CDR3 is TGTGCCAGCAGTCCCGGGGGTTCAAGGGATACGCAGTATTTT.